The entry below gives a single TCR beta chain sequence along with its context. Its antigen is still unknown. These data originate in a study of T cells expressing NK-cell markers. Across the study: It was from sorted CD3+CD56+NKG2C+, CD3+CD56+NKG2C- and CD3+CD56-NKG2C+ T cells that TCR beta repertoires came.

The study's findings and limits: NKG2C+ dominant clonotypes from over 5 donors made up about 1.0-7.5% of CD8+ T cells. Also leading the CD3+CD56-NKG2C+ fraction in a few donors were these clonotypes.

UMIs accompanied the 5'RACE template switching by which TCR beta cDNA was made. TCRdb reprocessed the 5' RACE reads and reports one entry per CDR3 protein, with no DNA. The sample data list about 430,000 distinct CDR3 sequences. The CDR3 runs to 15 residues. Per the germline V gene, CDR1 is DFQATT and CDR2 is SNEGSKA (reference sequence). The gene calls are TRBV20-1 and TRBJ2-1. This receptor was identified in a woman in her 50s in good health. The specimen sequenced was blood T cells: a sorted CD56 or NKG2C T cell subset, CD4+ or CD8+ T cells, or bulk PBMC T cells (not recorded which). The CDR3 protein is CSARPAGVDRNEQFF.